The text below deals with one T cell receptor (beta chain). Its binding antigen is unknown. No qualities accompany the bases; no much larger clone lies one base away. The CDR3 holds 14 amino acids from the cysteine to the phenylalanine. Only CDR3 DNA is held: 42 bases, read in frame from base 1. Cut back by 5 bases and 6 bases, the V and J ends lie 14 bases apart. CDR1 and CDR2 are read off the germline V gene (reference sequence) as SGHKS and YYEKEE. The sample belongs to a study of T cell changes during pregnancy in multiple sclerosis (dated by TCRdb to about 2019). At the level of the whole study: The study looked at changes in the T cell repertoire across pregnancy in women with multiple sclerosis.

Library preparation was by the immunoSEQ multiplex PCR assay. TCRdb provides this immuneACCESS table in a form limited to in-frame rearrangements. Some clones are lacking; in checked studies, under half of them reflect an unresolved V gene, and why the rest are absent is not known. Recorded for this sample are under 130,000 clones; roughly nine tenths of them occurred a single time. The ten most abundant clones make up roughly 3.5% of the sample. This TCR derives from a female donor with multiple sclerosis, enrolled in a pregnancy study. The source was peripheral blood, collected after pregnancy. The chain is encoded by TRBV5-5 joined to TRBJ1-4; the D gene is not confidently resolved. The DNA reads TGTGCCAGCAGTCGGGTGAGCGCCGATGAAAAACTGTTTTTT. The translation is CASSRVSADEKLFF.